Here is one TCR beta chain with its context. The table lists this clonotype with many counts. Its target antigen remains unknown. No quality values exist for individual bases; no much larger clone is one base distant. The entry originates in a study of T-cell reconstitution after alpha-beta-depleted transplantation in children (dated by TCRdb to 2016 to 2017). With respect to the entire study: Using TCR repertoire profiling, the study followed T-cell immune reconstitution in a quantitative way in children after TCRalphabeta/CD19-depleted allogeneic hematopoietic cell transplantation.

Interpreted using the paper, the treatment or condition label stands for: allogeneic hematopoietic cell transplantation with graft depleted of TCRalphabeta T cells and CD19 B cells. The transplant recipients were children given TCRalphabeta/CD19-depleted allogeneic hematopoietic cell grafts. Reading from cysteine to phenylalanine, the CDR3 counts 15 amino acids. Of all the DNA, just the CDR3 is kept, 45 bases in frame from base 1. The germline V gene encodes CDR1 SGDLS and CDR2 YYNGEE. V and J are truncated by 4 bases and 6 bases respectively, leaving an intervening sequence of 18 bases. The library relied on PCR. Sequencing used an Illumina HiSeq 2500. TCR libraries were prepared with molecular barcoding, using unique molecular identifiers to normalize TCRbeta repertoire quantification. TCRdb reran the public reads through fastp at Q25 and MiXCR, keeping productive beta chains. Each CDR3 protein appears once, grouped with its most common genes and DNA. Recorded for this sample are around 670,000 distinct CDR3 sequences; around 13% of them occurred a single time. The ten largest make up around 0.79% of the sample.

Paper-wide results and their limitations: About two months after transplant, the apparently early recovery of alphabetaT-cell counts reportedly depended on just several hundred clones that had expanded rapidly and came from non-depleted graft cells. In some patients, high TCRbeta diversity at day 60 was attributed to recipient T cells and intrathymic progenitors that had survived conditioning. Over subsequent months, a decline in hyperexpanded clone frequencies was noted, and after one year, T-cell counts and TCRbeta diversity were mostly ascribed to newly produced T cells.

The sequenced sample was PBMCs, obtained before TCRalphabeta/CD19-depleted stem cell transplant. The origin of this receptor is a girl aged 2 to 9 with congenital amegakaryocytic thrombocytopenia, due to receive a stem cell transplant. This chain joins TRBV9 to TRBJ2-3, with a tentative D gene TRBD2 over 6 matching bases. The CDR3 amino acid sequence is: CASSFGTSYLDTQYF. The DNA sequence reads TGTGCCAGCAGCTTCGGGACTTCCTACCTGGATACGCAGTATTTT.